One TCR beta chain is described in this entry. This entry belongs to a study of a mutant IDH1 vaccine in newly diagnosed glioma. Study-level background: Earlier treatment was radiotherapy, temozolomide, or both, with most getting both.

Documented time point: baseline, week 1 (first vaccination visit). This sample's treatment: pre-vaccination baseline after standard-of-care therapy. In every donor, the tumor was a new WHO grade 3 or 4 IDH1-mutant, ATRX-lost astrocytoma. Looked up from germline, CDR1 is MDHEN and CDR2 is SYDVKM. This CDR3 comprises 14 residues. Trimming removed 5 bases from V and 4 bases from J, with 13 bases in between. Assay used: immunoSEQ multiplex PCR; TCRdb lists only in-frame clones, some missing. The top ten clones hold roughly 0.58% of a sample with fewer than 100,000 clones, approximately 90% of them seen once.

The chain is built from TRBV28 and TRBJ2-3; D gene uncertain. This specimen was PBMCs, taken from a glioma patient treated with radiotherapy, temozolomide or both. The TCR was taken from a woman in her forties or fifties with glioma. In DNA, the CDR3 is TGTGCCAGCAGTCTCATACGGCCCTCAGATACGCAGTATTTT. Its translation: CASSLIRPSDTQYF.